This TCR beta chain was identified in a study of blood T cell repertoires in COVID-19. CDR1 is SGHTA and CDR2 is FQGNSA in the germline V gene. The CDR3 covers 15 residues. The V and J ends lost 5 bases and 7 bases respectively, with 17 bases between them. Authors' analysis steps: By means of reference gene primer amplification, nucleated cell counts were estimated. TCRdb keeps only in-frame clones here, not all; method: immunoSEQ multiplex PCR. V and J calls and clone size are given by that table; D and trimming were obtained from the DNA. The sample shows a few hundred thousand clones, under 90% of them seen only once.

The receptor was isolated from an elderly woman with acute or convalescent COVID-19. Sequencing input: peripheral blood. The J gene is TRBJ2-2, the V gene TRBV7-2, with a possible D match to TRBD2 (6 bases). The CDR3 DNA follows: TGTGCCAGCAGCGACATCACTACGCGGGGCGGGGAGCTGTTTTTT. It yields the protein CASSDITTRGGELFF.